The 26 T cell receptor beta chains below all came from one sample that was sequenced in a study of cytomegalovirus exposure and HLA in healthy donors. PCR was performed using 60 Vbeta and 13 Jbeta primers. Profiled with immunoSEQ multiplex PCR; TCRdb holds only in-frame clones, not every one. The data show over 100,000 clones, around 80% seen once. The sequenced material came from PBMCs. The receptors come from a young man in good health and CMV-seropositive.

The rearrangement links TRBV27 to TRBJ1-1; D is ambiguous. CDR3 length: 13 amino acids. Germline values: CDR1 MNHEY, CDR2 SMNVEV (reference sequence). The V end lost 5 bases, the J end lost 2 bases, and 9 bases lay between the germline ends. CDR3 loop: CASSPGGNTEAFF. DNA of the CDR3: TGTGCCAGCAGTCCAGGAGGAAACACTGAAGCTTTCTTT.

V usage is TRBV19 and J usage is TRBJ2-7; no clear D. Germline CDR1 reads LNHDA; CDR2 reads SQIVND (reference sequence). This CDR3 region has 14 residues. V lost 3 bases, J lost 2 bases, and 11 bases lay in between. The CDR3 protein is CASSIGYQAYEQYF. The CDR3 DNA follows: TGTGCCAGTAGTATTGGGTATCAGGCCTACGAGCAGTACTTC.

The chain carries TRBV4-2 and TRBJ2-6; tentative D call: TRBD1 (5 bases). The V and J ends lost 0 bases and 2 bases respectively, with 8 bases between them. The CDR3 is 16 residues long. CDR1 LGHNA and CDR2 YNFKEQ come from the germline V gene. The CDR3 DNA reads TGTGCCAGCAGCCAAGACACCAGGGCTGGGGCCAACGTCCTGACTTTC. It specifies CASSQDTRAGANVLTF.

This chain joins TRBV5-5 and TRBJ1-2, with D possibly TRBD1 on 6 matching bases. In germline, CDR1 is SGHKS, CDR2 YYEKEE (reference sequence). The CDR3 loop spans 16 amino acids. V was trimmed by 4 bases and J by 6 bases, leaving 22 bases between them. Here the CDR3 reads CASSHTRVQGTDGYTF. The DNA for the CDR3 is TGTGCCAGCAGCCACACGAGGGTCCAGGGGACGGATGGCTACACCTTC.

The V call is TRBV27, the J call TRBJ1-2; no firm D call. The CDR3 extends over 13 amino acids. The germline V gene has CDR1 MNHEY and CDR2 SMNVEV (reference sequence). Between the trimmed V and J ends, which lost 0 bases and 8 bases, there was a span of 10 bases. The CDR3 loop reads CASSLSAAGGYTF. In DNA, the CDR3 is TGTGCCAGCAGTTTATCCGCTGCGGGCGGCTACACCTTC.

The J gene is TRBJ1-2, the V gene TRBV27; TRBD1 matches 7 bases. Unmatched junction bases numbered 9, after V lost 5 bases and J lost 3 bases. The CDR3 runs 15 residues. From germline, CDR1 is MNHEY and CDR2 SMNVEV (reference sequence). The CDR3 bases are TGTGCCAGCAGTGGGACAGTCCGCAGGGACTATGGCTACACCTTC. This encodes CASSGTVRRDYGYTF.

The chain is built from TRBV5-1 and TRBJ1-1; no firm D call. The CDR3 is 13 residues long. V lost 0 bases, J lost 7 bases, and 10 bases lay in between. The germline V gene has CDR1 SGHRS and CDR2 YFSETQ. CDR3 amino acids: CASSLGAPGEAFF. In DNA, the CDR3 is TGCGCCAGCAGCTTGGGGGCGCCTGGTGAAGCTTTCTTT.

J is TRBJ1-1 and V is TRBV7-8; D possibly corresponds to TRBD1 (6 bases). CDR1 and CDR2 (germline): SGHVS, FQNEAQ. There are 18 residues in the CDR3. The V gene lost 2 bases and the J gene lost 5 bases, with 24 bases spanning the gap. Here the CDR3 reads CASSLTPLDWGGNTEAFF. As DNA, the CDR3 is TGTGCCAGCAGCTTAACACCCCTCGACTGGGGGGGCAATACTGAAGCTTTCTTT.

The chain recombines TRBV21-1 with TRBJ1-1. TRBV21-1 is a pseudogene segment. The CDR3 covers 13 residues. The CDR3 DNA sequence: TGTGCCAGCAGCCCCCTCGGGGGGCCTGAAGCTTTCTTT. It specifies CASSPLGGPEAFF.

A note on this clone: The germline gene is not matched at one end of the junction; a read error may be the cause. Other DNA sequences in this specimen translate into the identical CDR3. V gene TRBV4-1 combines with J gene TRBJ1-4; D is perhaps TRBD1 (5 bases). Germline V gene data show CDR1 as MGHRA and CDR2 as YSYEKL. The CDR3 length is 17 residues. Here the CDR3 reads CASSAGRGSGRNEKLFF. CDR3 sequence (DNA): TGCGCCAGCAGCGCTGGAAGGGGATCAGGAAGGAATGAAAAACTGTTCTTT.

J is TRBJ2-7 and V is TRBV2; perhaps TRBD1 as D (6 bases). The CDR3 has 13 residues. In germline, CDR1 is SNHLY, CDR2 FYNNEI. V was pared by 2 bases and J by 5 bases, with 10 bases between. The CDR3 DNA sequence: TGTGCCAGCAGTGAACAGGGGACCGACGAGCAGTACTTC. Translating gives CASSEQGTDEQYF.

This sequence joins TRBV5-1 and TRBJ2-5; TRBD1 matches at 8 bases. Germline CDR1 SGHRS, CDR2 YFSETQ. The V segment lost 7 bases and the J segment 4 bases; nucleotides outside the gene matches: 6. The CDR3 runs 13 residues. The CDR3 nucleotides read TGCGCCAGCGGGTTAGGACAGGGAGAGACCCAGTACTTC. Protein: CASGLGQGETQYF. Looking up the rest from reference TRBV5-1 and TRBJ2-5 gives the full variable domain: KAGVTQTPRYLIKTRGQQVTLSCSPISGHRSVSWYQQTPGQGLQFLFEYFSETQRNKGNFPGRFSGRQFSNSRSEMNVSTLELGDSALYLCASGLGQGETQYFGPGTRLLVL.

The V gene is TRBV6-1, the J gene TRBJ2-7; the D gene is possibly TRBD1 (5 bases). The CDR3 loop spans 13 amino acids. Between the trimmed V and J ends, which lost 6 bases and 0 bases, there was a span of 9 bases. Per germline, CDR1 MNHNS and CDR2 SASEGT. CDR3 region: CASRQQVSYEQYF. The CDR3 DNA sequence: TGTGCCAGCAGGCAACAGGTCTCCTACGAGCAGTACTTC.

The chain carries TRBV27 and TRBJ2-7; 8 positions match TRBD1. In germline, CDR1 is MNHEY, CDR2 SMNVEV (reference sequence). Trimming cost V 6 bases and J 3 bases; bases outside gene matches: 10. The CDR3 has 15 amino acids. In DNA, the CDR3 is TGTGCCAGCAGCTTTCCGTTGACAGGGGTCTACGAGCAGTACGTC. Residues: CASSFPLTGVYEQYV.

The chain combines TRBV6-5 with TRBJ2-2; D ambiguous. V gave up 8 bases and J gave up 6 bases, with 7 bases separating them. This CDR3 is built from 11 residues. In germline, CDR1 is MNHEY, CDR2 SVGAGI. CDR3 residues: CASYYAGELFF. Here the CDR3 DNA reads TGTGCCAGCTACTACGCCGGGGAGCTGTTTTTT.

By share, this clone counts as medium-sized. The V and J genes are TRBV2 and TRBJ1-1, with TRBD1 matching 10 bases. From germline, CDR1 is SNHLY and CDR2 FYNNEI. The ends lost 6 bases at V and 0 bases at J; junction bases unmatched: 10. The CDR3 consists of 17 residues. CDR3 protein: CASRGDRGITMNTEAFF. The CDR3 nucleotides are TGTGCCAGCAGGGGGGACAGGGGCATCACCATGAACACTGAAGCTTTCTTT.

For this clone: Other DNA sequences within the sample encode an identical CDR3. The chain carries TRBV10-2 and TRBJ2-2, with TRBD2 matching 7 bases. After removal of 4 bases from V and 5 bases from J, the junction contained 1 base not matched to a gene. The CDR3 contains 13 residues. Germline CDR1 is WSHSY and CDR2 is SAAADI. The CDR3 spells CASSGRGTGELFF. The DNA of the CDR3 is TGCGCCAGCAGTGGGCGGGGGACCGGGGAGCTGTTTTTT.

V gene TRBV14 combines with J gene TRBJ2-7; 8 bases are a match to TRBD1. The CDR3 extends over 13 amino acids. J gave up 6 bases and V 1 base, and 2 bases lay outside the gene matches. Per the germline V gene, CDR1 is SGHDN and CDR2 is FVKESK. In nucleotides, the CDR3 is TGTGCCAGCAGCCAAGGACAGGGGAGCGAGCAGTACTTC. Translation gives CASSQGQGSEQYF.

The V call is TRBV5-6, the J call TRBJ2-3; D not certain. V was trimmed by 1 base and J by 5 bases, leaving 2 bases between them. Germline V gives CDR1 SGHDT, CDR2 YYEEEE. The CDR3 totals 11 residues. The CDR3 spells CASSLRDTQYF. The DNA for the CDR3 is TGTGCCAGCAGCTTGCGAGATACGCAGTATTTT.

The chain joins TRBV5-4 to TRBJ1-1, with D maybe TRBD1 (5 bases). Germline loops: CDR1 SGHNT, CDR2 YYREEE (reference sequence). This CDR3 comprises 16 residues. Trimming took 0 bases from V and 0 from J, leaving 12 bases between them. The CDR3 region is CASSLVGRFMNTEAFF. The DNA of the CDR3 is TGTGCCAGCAGCTTGGTGGGGCGATTCATGAACACTGAAGCTTTCTTT.

The CDR3 loop reads CASSDRTRVHEQYV. The CDR3 DNA reads TGTGCCAGCAGTGATAGGACTAGAGTCCACGAGCAGTACGTC. The V call is TRBV6-1, the J call TRBJ2-7; 7 bases align to TRBD2. Trimming removed 3 bases from V and 5 bases from J; junction bases left unmatched: 7. The germline gives CDR1 MNHNS, CDR2 SASEGT. This CDR3 has 14 amino acids.

The J gene is TRBJ2-5, the V gene TRBV23-1; TRBD1 matches 9 bases. TRBV23-1 is filed as an ORF, its function uncertain. V was pared by 6 bases and J by 11 bases, with 16 bases of the junction left unmatched. This CDR3 is built from 15 residues. This chain's CDR3 is CASRPQGAVPGEQYF. The CDR3, as DNA: TGCGCCAGCAGGCCACAGGGGGCGGTGCCGGGAGAGCAGTACTTC.

This clone was picked up one time. One junction end disagrees with the germline gene, perhaps due to a read error. The V call is TRBV28, the J call TRBJ1-2; no firm D call. The germline V gene encodes CDR1 MDHEN and CDR2 SYDVKM. This CDR3 is built from 14 residues. This chain's CDR3 is CASSKSPLNRELAF. CDR3 sequence (DNA): TGTGCCAGCAGTAAATCCCCCCTCAATCGGGAATTAGCCTTC.

The gene calls are TRBV7-8 and TRBJ1-1, with unresolved D. Trimming took 5 bases from V and 9 from J, leaving 16 bases between them. CDR3 length: 13 residues. Germline CDR1 reads SGHVS; CDR2 reads FQNEAQ. The CDR3 nucleotides are TGTGCCAGCAGCCTTGAACGGTCCGTGCAAGCTTTCTTT. Amino acids: CASSLERSVQAFF. Looking up the rest from reference TRBV7-8 and TRBJ1-1 gives the full variable domain: GAGVSQSPRYKVAKRGQDVALRCDPISGHVSLFWYQQALGQGPEFLTYFQNEAQLDKSGLPSDRFFAERPEGSVSTLKIQRTQQEDSAVYLCASSLERSVQAFFGQGTRLTVV.

Regarding this clone: Distinct nucleotide sequences in the sample also encode this CDR3. The rearrangement uses TRBV2 and TRBJ2-7; D not certain. Germline assignment: CDR1 SNHLY and CDR2 FYNNEI. The CDR3 totals 12 residues. V dropped 5 bases and J dropped 3 bases, with 8 bases sitting between them. The CDR3 protein is CASSRVSYEQYV. The CDR3 nucleotides are TGTGCCAGCAGTCGAGTTAGCTACGAGCAGTACGTC.

CDR3 sequence: CASSFRDIYGYTF. In DNA, the CDR3 is TGTGCCAGCAGCTTCAGGGACATCTATGGCTACACCTTC. The chain links TRBV5-4 to TRBJ1-2; perhaps TRBD1 as D (6 bases). The CDR3 has 13 residues. Trimming took 2 bases from V and 4 from J, leaving 9 bases between them. From germline, CDR1 is SGHNT and CDR2 YYREEE (reference sequence).